This entry features one TCR beta chain sequence. The sample comes from a study of post-analysis software for immune sequencing data. Background on the study: Some patients lacked subtype; others had relapsing-remitting, secondary progressive or progressive-relapsing disease.

The library was made from cDNA and included unique molecular identifiers. Some 500,000 cDNA molecules were recovered from an input of roughly 0.85 to 10 million T cells. TCRdb passed the PCR reads through MiXCR, listing each CDR3 protein once. The top ten clones hold approximately 4.2% of a sample with 750,000 to 950,000 distinct CDR3 sequences, 53% of them seen once. Material for sequencing was blood. This TCR was sampled from a girl aged 10 to 17 with multiple sclerosis.

The CDR3 nucleotides read TGTGCCAGCAGTTACCCCCCAGGGACCGGCTATGGCTACACCTTC. Protein product: CASSYPPGTGYGYTF. This chain links TRBV6-5 with TRBJ1-2; D might be TRBD1 (5 bases). Germline V lookup: CDR1 MNHEY, CDR2 SVGAGI. The CDR3 is 15 amino acids. V was shortened by 2 bases and J by 4 bases, with 14 bases between the two germline ends.